These 12 T cell receptor beta chains were all obtained from the same sample, sequenced in a study of technical replicates of blood from a few donors. Assay used: immunoSEQ multiplex PCR; TCRdb lists only in-frame clones, some missing. The sample includes approximately 82,000 clones, more than 90% of them seen just once. Sequenced sample: T cells isolated from PBMCs. These receptors all stem from a human donor in good health. Some clones in this sample may be carry-over from other donors' samples.

The chain employs TRBV5-6 and TRBJ1-2; 7 bases agree with TRBD1. The CDR3 length is 13 residues. Germline CDR1 is SGHDT and CDR2 is YYEEEE. The ends lost 1 base at V and 8 bases at J; junction bases unmatched: 5. As DNA, the CDR3 is TGTGCCAGCAGCTTGTTCCAGGGGGGAGGCTACACCTTC. It specifies CASSLFQGGGYTF.

The rearrangement joins TRBV6-5 to TRBJ1-2; maybe TRBD1 (6 bases). CDR3 length equals 14 residues. Looked up from germline, CDR1 is MNHEY and CDR2 is SVGAGI. V lost 8 bases to trimming and J lost 4 bases, with 17 bases between them. CDR3 in amino acids: CASYPSGGAYGYTF. CDR3 in DNA: TGTGCCAGCTACCCGTCCGGGGGGGCCTATGGCTACACCTTC.

This clone was picked up one time. The gene calls are TRBV7-9 and TRBJ2-3, with D possibly matching TRBD1 (6 bases). The V gene's germline CDR1 is SEHNR and CDR2 FQNEAQ (reference sequence). This CDR3 is built from 15 residues. Trimming took off 5 bases at V and 3 bases at J, with 15 bases between the two ends. In DNA, the CDR3 is TGTGCCAGCAGCCCTACGAGGGGGAAGACAGATACGCAGTATTTT. Amino acid sequence: CASSPTRGKTDTQYF.

The rearrangement joins TRBV7-8 to TRBJ2-7; TRBD1 matches 7 bases. Germline-derived CDR1 and CDR2 are SGHVS and FQNEAQ. Trimming cost V 5 bases and J 2 bases; bases outside gene matches: 6. The CDR3 is 14 residues long. DNA of the CDR3: TGTGCCAGCAGCCCGACGGACAGGACCTACGAGCAGTACTTC. Translating gives CASSPTDRTYEQYF.

This rearrangement joins TRBV4-3 to TRBJ2-3, with a possible D match to TRBD1 (5 bases). The germline gives CDR1 LGHNA, CDR2 YSLEER. The length of the CDR3 is 15 residues. V lost 0 bases to trimming and J lost 2 bases, with 9 bases between them. The CDR3 spells CASSQDRASTDTQYF. The CDR3 DNA sequence: TGCGCCAGCAGCCAAGACAGGGCCTCCACAGATACGCAGTATTTT.

This rearrangement joins TRBV18 to TRBJ2-7; no definite D call. This CDR3 has 15 residues. The ends were cut back, 0 bases at V and 6 bases at J, with 15 bases in the middle. The germline gives CDR1 KGHSH, CDR2 LQKENI. The CDR3: CASSPPNSPNGEQYF. CDR3 coding DNA: TGTGCCAGCTCACCACCGAACAGTCCGAACGGCGAGCAGTACTTC.

The genes are TRBV14 and TRBJ1-1; a possible D gene is TRBD1 (5 bases). The germline gives CDR1 SGHDN, CDR2 FVKESK. The length of the CDR3 is 12 residues. The germline V and J ends were trimmed by 4 bases and 11 bases, with 14 bases remaining between them. CDR3 in amino acids: CASSPPGSTAFF. CDR3 bases: TGTGCCAGCAGCCCCCCAGGGTCAACGGCTTTCTTT.

The chain recombines TRBV7-8 with TRBJ2-3; D perhaps matches TRBD2 (6 bases). CDR1 is SGHVS, CDR2 FQNEAQ, per germline. CDR3 length: 15 residues. V was pared by 5 bases and J by 3 bases, with 15 bases between. In nucleotides, the CDR3 is TGTGCCAGCAGCGTAAGCTGGGGAGGTACAGATACGCAGTATTTT. This translates into CASSVSWGGTDTQYF. The whole variable domain, remainder taken from reference TRBV7-8 and TRBJ2-3, is GAGVSQSPRYKVAKRGQDVALRCDPISGHVSLFWYQQALGQGPEFLTYFQNEAQLDKSGLPSDRFFAERPEGSVSTLKIQRTQQEDSAVYLCASSVSWGGTDTQYFGPGTRLTVL.

The V gene is TRBV5-4, the J gene TRBJ2-7; 12 bases are shared with TRBD2. This CDR3 is 15 amino acids long. Per germline, CDR1 SGHNT and CDR2 YYREEE (reference sequence). Losses at the gene ends were 4 bases for V and 7 bases for J; bases not matched to a gene: 9. DNA of the CDR3: TGTGCCAGCAGCGATAGACTAGCGGGAGTTCCTGAGCAGTACTTC. The encoded protein is CASSDRLAGVPEQYF. The full variable domain, its missing parts supplied by reference TRBV5-4 and TRBJ2-7, is ETGVTQSPTHLIKTRGQQVTLRCSSQSGHNTVSWYQQALGQGPQFIFQYYREEENGRGNFPPRFSGLQFPNYSSELNVNALELDDSALYLCASSDRLAGVPEQYFGPGTRLTVT.

The chain carries TRBV15 and TRBJ2-3; no reliable D call. There are 15 residues in the CDR3. Germline CDR1 is LNHNV and CDR2 is YYDKDF (reference sequence). V lost 2 bases and J lost 0, with 9 bases in between. Here the CDR3 DNA reads TGTGCCACCAGCAGAATACGCGTTAGCACAGATACGCAGTATTTT. This gives the protein CATSRIRVSTDTQYF.

The CDR3 nucleotides are TGTGCCTGGAGGCAGGGGATTTTAGGACTAGCGGGAGAAGAGACCCAGTACTTC. Translated, it gives CAWRQGILGLAGEETQYF. V is TRBV30 and J is TRBJ2-5, with 13 bases fitting TRBD2. With V trimmed by 3 bases and J by 3 bases, 13 bases remained unmatched. This CDR3 comprises 18 residues. Germline V gene data show CDR1 as GTSNPN and CDR2 as SVGIG (reference sequence). Variable domain in full (rest from reference TRBV30 and TRBJ2-5): SQTIHQWPATLVQPVGSPLSLECTVEGTSNPNLYWYRQAAGRGLQLLFYSVGIGQISSEVPQNLSASRPQDRQFILSSKKLLLSDSGFYLCAWRQGILGLAGEETQYFGPGTRLLVL.

DNA for the CDR3: TGTGCCAGTAGTATTCAGGGGAACTCTGAGAATGGCTACACCTTC. Amino acids: CASSIQGNSENGYTF. The gene calls are TRBV19 and TRBJ1-2; D might be TRBD1 (6 bases). The CDR3 has 15 residues. The germline V and J ends were trimmed by 3 bases and 6 bases, with 17 bases remaining between them. Per germline, CDR1 LNHDA and CDR2 SQIVND (reference sequence).